This entry concerns a single T cell receptor beta chain. Antigen unknown. Germline V gene sequence: CDR1 SGHTA, CDR2 FQGNSA. This CDR3 has 15 residues. With V trimmed by 2 bases and J by 8 bases, 9 bases remained unmatched. Treatment indicated: about 20 received Ad26.COV2.S at low or high dose, single or two shots; about five received placebo; per-sample allocation not given. The samples date from day 63 after the first vaccine or placebo injection. The data are from a study of Ad26.COV2.S vaccination and SARS-CoV-2 variants. Study in general: Intramuscular Ad26.COV2.S doses were given once or twice, 56 days apart. General study results and limits: Non-spike TCR breadth was similar in vaccine and placebo recipients.

Assay used: immunoSEQ multiplex PCR; TCRdb lists only in-frame clones, some missing. The top ten clones hold just under 7.5% of a sample with around 400,000 clones, 83% of them seen once. The chain has TRBV7-2 and TRBJ1-2, with 9 bases identical to TRBD1. Sequenced material: peripheral blood, taken in a trial of Ad26.COV2.S vaccine versus placebo. This sequence originates from a person between 18 and 60 years old who received the Ad26.COV2.S COVID-19 vaccine or a placebo. In DNA form, the CDR3 reads TGTGCCAGCAGCTTACAGAGGACAGGGGCGGGAGGCTACACCTTC. It translates to CASSLQRTGAGGYTF.